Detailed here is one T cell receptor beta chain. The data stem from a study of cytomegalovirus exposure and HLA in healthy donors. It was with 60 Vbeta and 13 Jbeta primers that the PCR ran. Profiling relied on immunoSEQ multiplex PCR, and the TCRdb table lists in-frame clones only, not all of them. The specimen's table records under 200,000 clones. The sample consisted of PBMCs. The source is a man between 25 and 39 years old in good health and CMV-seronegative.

The DNA of the CDR3 is TGTGCCAGTCGCCCAAGTCAGGGAAGTGGGAATCAGCCCCAGCATTTT. Its translation: CASRPSQGSGNQPQHF. The chain employs TRBV19 and TRBJ1-5; D might be TRBD1 (5 bases). This CDR3 is built from 16 residues. Germline CDR1 is LNHDA and CDR2 is SQIVND (reference sequence). Deletions cut 8 bases from V and 4 bases from J, with 21 bases between.